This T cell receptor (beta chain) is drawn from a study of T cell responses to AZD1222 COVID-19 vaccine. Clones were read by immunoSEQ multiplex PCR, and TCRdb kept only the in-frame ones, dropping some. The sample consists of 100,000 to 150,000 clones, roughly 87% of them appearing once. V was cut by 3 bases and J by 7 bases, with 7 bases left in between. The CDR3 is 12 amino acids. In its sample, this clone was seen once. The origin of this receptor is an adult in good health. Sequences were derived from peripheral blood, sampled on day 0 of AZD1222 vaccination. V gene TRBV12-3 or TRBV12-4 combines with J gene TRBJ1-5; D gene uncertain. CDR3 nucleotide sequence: TGTGCCAGCAGTTTTTCTAACCAGCCCCAGCATTTT. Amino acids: CASSFSNQPQHF.